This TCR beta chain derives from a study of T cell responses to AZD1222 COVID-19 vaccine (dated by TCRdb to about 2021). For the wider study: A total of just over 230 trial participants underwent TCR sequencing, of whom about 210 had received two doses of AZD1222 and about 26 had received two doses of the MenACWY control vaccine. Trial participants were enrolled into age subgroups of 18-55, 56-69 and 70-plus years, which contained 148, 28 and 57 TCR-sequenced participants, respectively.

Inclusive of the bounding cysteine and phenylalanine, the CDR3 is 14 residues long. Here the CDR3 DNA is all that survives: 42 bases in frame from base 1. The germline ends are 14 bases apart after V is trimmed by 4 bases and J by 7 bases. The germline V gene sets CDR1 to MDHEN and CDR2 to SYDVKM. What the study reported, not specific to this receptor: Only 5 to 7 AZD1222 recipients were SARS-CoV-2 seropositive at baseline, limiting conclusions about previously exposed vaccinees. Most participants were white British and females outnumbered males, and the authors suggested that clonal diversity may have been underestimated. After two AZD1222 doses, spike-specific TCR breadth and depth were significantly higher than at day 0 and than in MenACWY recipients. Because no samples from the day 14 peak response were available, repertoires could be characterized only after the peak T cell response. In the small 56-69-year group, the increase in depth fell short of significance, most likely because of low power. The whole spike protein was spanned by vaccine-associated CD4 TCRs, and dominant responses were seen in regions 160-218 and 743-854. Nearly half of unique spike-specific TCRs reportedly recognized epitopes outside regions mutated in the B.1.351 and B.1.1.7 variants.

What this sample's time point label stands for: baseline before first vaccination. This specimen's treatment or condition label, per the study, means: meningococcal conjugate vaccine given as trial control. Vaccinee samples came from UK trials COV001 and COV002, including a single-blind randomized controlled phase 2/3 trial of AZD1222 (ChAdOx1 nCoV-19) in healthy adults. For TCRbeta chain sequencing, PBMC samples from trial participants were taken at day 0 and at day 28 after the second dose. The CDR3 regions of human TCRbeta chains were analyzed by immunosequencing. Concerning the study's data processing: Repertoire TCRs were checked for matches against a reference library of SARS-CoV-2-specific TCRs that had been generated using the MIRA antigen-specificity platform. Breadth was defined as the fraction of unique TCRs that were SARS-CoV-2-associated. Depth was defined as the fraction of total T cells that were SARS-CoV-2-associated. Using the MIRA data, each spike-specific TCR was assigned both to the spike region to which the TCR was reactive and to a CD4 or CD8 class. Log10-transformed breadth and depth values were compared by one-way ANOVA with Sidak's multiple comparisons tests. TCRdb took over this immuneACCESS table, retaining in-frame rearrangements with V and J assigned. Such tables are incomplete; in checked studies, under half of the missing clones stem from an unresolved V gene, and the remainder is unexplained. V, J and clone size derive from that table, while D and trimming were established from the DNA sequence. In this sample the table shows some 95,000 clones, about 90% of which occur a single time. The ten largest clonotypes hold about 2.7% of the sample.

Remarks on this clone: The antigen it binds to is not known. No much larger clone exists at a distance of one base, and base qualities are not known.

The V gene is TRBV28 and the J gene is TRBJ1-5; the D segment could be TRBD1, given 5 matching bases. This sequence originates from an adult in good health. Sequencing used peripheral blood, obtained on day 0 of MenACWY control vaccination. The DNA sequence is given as TGTGCCAGCAGTTACCCCAGGGTAGGGCAGCCCCAGCATTTT. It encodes CASSYPRVGQPQHF.